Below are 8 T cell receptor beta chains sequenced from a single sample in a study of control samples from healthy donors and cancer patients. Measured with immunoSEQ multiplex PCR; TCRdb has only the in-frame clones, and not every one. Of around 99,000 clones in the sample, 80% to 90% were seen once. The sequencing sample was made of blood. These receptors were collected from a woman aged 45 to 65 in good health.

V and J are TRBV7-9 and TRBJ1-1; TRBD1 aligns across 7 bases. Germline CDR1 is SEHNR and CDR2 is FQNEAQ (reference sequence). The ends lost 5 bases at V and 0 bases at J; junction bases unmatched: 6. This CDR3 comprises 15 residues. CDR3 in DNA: TGTGCCAGCAGCCGATTGACAGGGATGAACACTGAAGCTTTCTTT. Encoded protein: CASSRLTGMNTEAFF.

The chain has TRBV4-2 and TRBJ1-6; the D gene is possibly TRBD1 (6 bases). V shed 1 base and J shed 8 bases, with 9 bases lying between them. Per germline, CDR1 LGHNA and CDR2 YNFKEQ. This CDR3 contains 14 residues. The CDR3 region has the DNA TGTGCCAGCAGCCAAGCTTCAGGGGATTCACCCCTCCACTTT. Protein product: CASSQASGDSPLHF.

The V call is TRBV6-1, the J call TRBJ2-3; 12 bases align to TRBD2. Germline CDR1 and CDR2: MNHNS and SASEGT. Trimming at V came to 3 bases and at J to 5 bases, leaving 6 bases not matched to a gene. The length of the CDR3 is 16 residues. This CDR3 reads CASSETSGGLIDTQYF. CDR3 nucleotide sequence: TGTGCCAGCAGTGAGACTAGCGGGGGCTTAATAGATACGCAGTATTTT.

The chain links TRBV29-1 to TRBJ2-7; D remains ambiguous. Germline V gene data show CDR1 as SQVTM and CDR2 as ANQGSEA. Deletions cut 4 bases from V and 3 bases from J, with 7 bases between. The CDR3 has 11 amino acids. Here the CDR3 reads CSVAVGYEQYV. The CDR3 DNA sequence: TGCAGCGTTGCAGTAGGCTACGAGCAGTACGTC.

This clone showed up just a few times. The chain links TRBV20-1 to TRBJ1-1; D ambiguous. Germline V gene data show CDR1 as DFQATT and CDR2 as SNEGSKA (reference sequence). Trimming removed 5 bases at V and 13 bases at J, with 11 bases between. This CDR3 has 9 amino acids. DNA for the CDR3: TGCAGTGCTGGGATAAAGGATTTCTTT. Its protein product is CSAGIKDFF.

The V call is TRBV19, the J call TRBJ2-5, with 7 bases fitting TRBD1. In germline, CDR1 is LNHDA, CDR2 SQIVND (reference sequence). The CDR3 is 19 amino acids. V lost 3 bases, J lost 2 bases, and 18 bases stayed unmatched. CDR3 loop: CASSMNFRDSGWGQETQYF. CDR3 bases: TGTGCCAGTAGTATGAACTTCCGGGACAGCGGATGGGGTCAAGAGACCCAGTACTTC.

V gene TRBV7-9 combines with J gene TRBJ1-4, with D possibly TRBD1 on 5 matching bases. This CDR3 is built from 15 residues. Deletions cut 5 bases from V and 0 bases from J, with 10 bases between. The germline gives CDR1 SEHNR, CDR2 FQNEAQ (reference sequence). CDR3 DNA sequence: TGTGCCAGCAGCCGAGGACAAACAACTAATGAAAAACTGTTTTTT. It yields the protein CASSRGQTTNEKLFF.

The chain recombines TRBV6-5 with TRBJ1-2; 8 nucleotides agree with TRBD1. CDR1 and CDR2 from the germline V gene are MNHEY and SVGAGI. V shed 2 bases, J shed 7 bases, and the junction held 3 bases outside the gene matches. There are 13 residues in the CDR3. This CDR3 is CASSYQGALGYTF. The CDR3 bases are TGTGCCAGCAGTTACCAGGGGGCGCTTGGCTACACCTTC.